What follows is one T cell receptor (beta chain) and its context. The data derive from a study of blood T cell repertoires in COVID-19. Overall study context: From the United States, Italy and Spain came samples of acute and convalescent COVID-19. PBMCs, B-cell-depleted T cells, or T cells were the source of the cDNA or gDNA that made up the material.

V shed 4 bases and J shed 8 bases, with 16 bases lying between them. This CDR3 is built from 14 residues. Per germline, CDR1 SGHTS and CDR2 YDEGEE. In the original processing: Counts of nucleated cells, estimated from reference gene primer amplification, were obtained. Some clones are missing from TCRdb's copy, which holds only in-frame ones; the method was immunoSEQ multiplex PCR. From that table come the V and J calls and clone size; the DNA was used to work out D and trimming. The data show about 270,000 clones, about 89% seen once. The chain uses TRBV5-8 and TRBJ1-5, with D perhaps TRBD1 (5 bases). Sequencing used peripheral blood. This TCR was recovered from a middle-aged man with active or convalescent COVID-19. The CDR3 loop is CASSQGTAGEPQHF. In DNA form, the CDR3 reads TGTGCCAGCAGCCAAGGGACGGCGGGGGAGCCCCAGCATTTT.